This TCR beta chain was identified during a study of Graves' ophthalmopathy and Graves' hyperthyroidism. Broader study findings: As the model predicted ophthalmopathy progression, it achieved a sensitivity of about 71% and a specificity of roughly 73%.

The CDR3 totals 13 residues. Germline V gene lookup returns CDR1 SNHLY and CDR2 FYNNEI. V lost 5 bases to trimming and J lost 10 bases; unmatched junction nucleotides: 6. As regards this clonotype: Its antigen is still unknown.

Amplified TCR beta CDR3 regions were obtained using RNA transcripts as template. HTBI primers were employed in first-round RT-PCR, then a second-round multiplex PCR followed. TCRdb itself ran the multiplex PCR reads through MiXCR, one entry per CDR3 protein. The sample lists approximately 640,000 distinct CDR3 sequences, approximately 39% occurring once. Input material: peripheral blood. The chain is built from TRBV2 and TRBJ1-4, with TRBD1 matching over 8 bases. The TCR comes from an adult man with Graves' ophthalmopathy. The CDR3 here is CASSSGGDVKLFF. CDR3 nucleotide sequence: TGTGCCAGCAGTTCAGGGGGCGATGTAAAACTGTTTTTT.